Listed here are 2 T cell receptor beta chains from one sample, sequenced in a study of T cells after somatic rescue of genetic block. Clones were sequenced by immunoSEQ multiplex PCR, and TCRdb holds only the in-frame ones, with some missing. The data hold tens of thousands of clones, with just under 90% observed a single time. Sequencing used peripheral blood mononuclear cells (PBMCs). The source of these receptors is a woman under 30.

The rearrangement links TRBV7-6 to TRBJ1-5; D is ambiguous. CDR3 length: 13 amino acids. The V gene's germline CDR1 is SGHVS and CDR2 FNYEAQ. The ends were cut back, 5 bases at V and 0 bases at J, with 5 bases in the middle. The chain's CDR3 is CASSADSNQPQHF. The CDR3 DNA follows: TGTGCCAGCAGCGCCGATAGCAATCAGCCCCAGCATTTT.

This clone was detected once. The V gene is TRBV4-1, the J gene TRBJ2-7; either TRBD1 or TRBD2 may fit D (5 bases each). CDR1 MGHRA and CDR2 YSYEKL come from the germline V gene. The CDR3 is made up of 17 amino acids. V was shortened by 4 bases and J by 0 bases, with 19 bases between the two germline ends. The CDR3 coding sequence is TGCGCCAGCAGCCTAGTATCCGGGACCCTTAGCTCCTACGAGCAGTACTTC. Amino acid sequence: CASSLVSGTLSSYEQYF.